Below, one T cell receptor (beta chain) is given with its context. The antigen is unknown. V was clipped by 3 bases and J by 6 bases; unmatched bases: 3. Per the germline V gene, CDR1 is LNHNV and CDR2 is YYDKDF (reference sequence). This CDR3 is 15 amino acids long. The data are from a study of cytomegalovirus exposure and HLA in healthy donors. In the study overall: Both the roughly 120 validation repertoires and the approximately 620 first-cohort repertoires used the same platform, as reported by a later analysis.

Data came from immunoSEQ multiplex PCR; TCRdb stores just in-frame clones and leaves some out. This table holds about 110,000 clones, 90% to 97% found once. The donors were in the roughly 120-subject validation cohort, distinct from the approximately 610-subject first cohort. Study observations and caveats: A list of about 180 TCR beta chains associated with cytomegalovirus was given. According to a later analysis, TCR clusters from the first cohort tended to co-occur in the 100 to 150 validation repertoires.

This sequence was found in a woman under 30 in good health and CMV-seronegative. Sequenced material: PBMCs. The genes are TRBV15 and TRBJ2-1; 12 bases agree with TRBD2. CDR3 sequence (DNA): TGTGCCACCAGCAGCCTAGCGGGGGGGCTCAATGAGCAGTTCTTC. This codes for CATSSLAGGLNEQFF.